Reported below is one TCR beta chain. Its antigen is still unknown. There are no base qualities to consult, and no much larger clone falls within one base. Donors were enrolled in RACIN, a single-arm phase I dose-escalation trial in which nivolumab, ipilimumab, aspirin, low-dose cyclophosphamide and low-dose radiotherapy were combined. Patients were eligible if they had advanced solid tumors that were TIL-negative. CDR3 length: 17 amino acids, cysteine to phenylalanine. Solely the CDR3 DNA is kept, with 51 bases framed from the first base. These data belong to a study of low-dose radiotherapy and immunotherapy resistance in tumors (dated by TCRdb to 2022 to 2024). About the full investigation: In Cohort 1, 0.5 Gy per fraction was delivered every 2 weeks, and a total PTV dose of 6.5 Gy was prescribed. Intravenous cyclophosphamide at 200 mg/m2 was administered every two weeks, one day ahead of each radiation and immunotherapy administration. Patients in Cohort 2 were given 1 Gy per fraction every two weeks, for a total of 13 Gy across 26 weeks. The trial did not randomize participants into treatment groups. Starting on cycle 1 day 1, patients took 300 mg of aspirin by mouth once a day for four cycles. Eight patients were included in the translational analysis, namely three from the first dose cohort plus the first five from the second dose cohort. Nivolumab was administered intravenously as a 240 mg flat dose every two weeks, and ipilimumab was administered intravenously at 1 mg/kg every six weeks.

Superscript III and a set of TRAV- and TRBV-specific primers were used to synthesize first-strand cDNA, so that both TCRalpha and TCRbeta chains were covered. A roughly 22-cycle PCR with Phusion amplified the TCRs, pairing a constant-region primer with the adapter that was attached to the V primers. Isolated mRNA was amplified with the MessageAmp II aRNA Amplification Kit, using an approximately 16-hour in vitro transcription at 37°C. The Dynabeads mRNA DIRECT Purification Kit was used to isolate the mRNA for TCR sequencing. A second approximately 25-cycle Phusion PCR added indexed Illumina adapters, and products were purified with AMPure XP beads. As for how the authors treated the data: Custom Perl scripts were used to pool TCR sequences that encoded the same protein, to remove out-of-frame sequences, and to calculate the abundance of each clonotype. Any TCR sequence backed by just one read was left out of the analysis. Shannon entropy, Gini index, clonality, richness, and the frequency of TCRs shared between repertoires were included as repertoire metrics. TCRdb reprocessing: public reads trimmed at Q25 with fastp, clones called with MiXCR, in-frame beta chains kept. Rows merge per CDR3 protein into single entries with the most common DNA and genes. The authors' filters were not applied to this entry. The sample records under 9,500 distinct CDR3 sequences, roughly 88% of which are singletons. The top ten clones comprise about 6.5% of the sample.

The chain is made from TRBV1 and TRBJ2-3; the table's D gene call, TRBD1, was not cross checked with the DNA. TRBV1 is a known pseudogene. The sequence was collected from a human donor with advanced metastatic prostate, ovarian, gallbladder or colorectal cancer (not recorded which). This table probably holds off-target reads from a library built for another chain. CDR3 protein: CASSQELRVPQEDTQYF. In nucleotides, the sequence is TGCGCCAGCAGCCAAGAGCTCAGGGTTCCCCAAGAAGATACGCAGTATTTT.